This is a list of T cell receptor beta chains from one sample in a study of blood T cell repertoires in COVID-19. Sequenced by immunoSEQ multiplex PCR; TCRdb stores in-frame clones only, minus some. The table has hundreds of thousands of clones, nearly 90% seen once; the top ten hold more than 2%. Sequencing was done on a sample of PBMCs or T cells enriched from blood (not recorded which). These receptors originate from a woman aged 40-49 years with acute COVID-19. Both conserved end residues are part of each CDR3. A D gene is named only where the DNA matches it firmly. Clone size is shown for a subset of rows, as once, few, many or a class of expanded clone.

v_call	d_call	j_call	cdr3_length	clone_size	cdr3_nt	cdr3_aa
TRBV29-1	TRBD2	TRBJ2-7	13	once	TGCAGCGTGCCTAGCGGGGGGGCCCACGAGCAGTACTTC	CSVPSGGAHEQYF
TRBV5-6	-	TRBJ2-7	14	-	TGTGCCAGCAGCTTGCCGGCGGCGGAGGACGAGCAGTACTTC	CASSLPAAEDEQYF
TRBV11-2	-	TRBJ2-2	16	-	TGTGCCAGCAGCTTAGATCTGACTAGTCGAACCGGGGAGCTGTTTTTT	CASSLDLTSRTGELFF
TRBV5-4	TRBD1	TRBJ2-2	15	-	TGTGCCAGCAGCAGGACAGGGTTGGGCACCGGGGAGCTGTTTTTT	CASSRTGLGTGELFF
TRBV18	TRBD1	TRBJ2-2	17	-	TGTGCCAGCTCACCACCGGGAAGGGGGCGGAAGACCGGGGAGCTGTTTTTT	CASSPPGRGRKTGELFF
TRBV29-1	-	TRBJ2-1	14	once	TGCAGCGTTCAAGGGGGGGGCTCCTACAATGAGCAGTTCTTC	CSVQGGGSYNEQFF
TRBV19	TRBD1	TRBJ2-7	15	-	TGTGCCAGTAGTTCCTCGGACAGGATCTCCTACGAGCAGTACTTC	CASSSSDRISYEQYF
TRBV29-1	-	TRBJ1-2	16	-	TGCAGCGTTGAAGATGGATCTGTTGGGGGGTCTTATGGCTACACCTTC	CSVEDGSVGGSYGYTF
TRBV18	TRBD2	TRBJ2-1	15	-	TGTGCCAGCTCACCCACTAGCGGGGATTACAATGAGCAGTTCTTC	CASSPTSGDYNEQFF
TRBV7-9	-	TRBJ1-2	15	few	TGTGCCAGCAGCATACTCCCCGCTGGGAGCTATGGCTACACCTTC	CASSILPAGSYGYTF
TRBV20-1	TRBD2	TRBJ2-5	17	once	TGCAGTGCTAGTCGCCAGACTAGCGGGGGGGCGGGGGAGACCCAGTACTTC	CSASRQTSGGAGETQYF
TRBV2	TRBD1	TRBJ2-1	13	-	TGTGCCAGCAGCGCCGGGACAGGGAGTGAGCAGTTCTTC	CASSAGTGSEQFF
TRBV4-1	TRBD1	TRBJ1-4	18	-	TGCGCCAGCAGCCCCGGGGTGATGGGACAGGGGGCGAATGAAAAACTGTTTTTT	CASSPGVMGQGANEKLFF
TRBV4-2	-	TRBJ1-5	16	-	TGTGCCAGCAGCCCAACCACGGGGGAAAGCAATCAGCCCCAGCATTTT	CASSPTTGESNQPQHF
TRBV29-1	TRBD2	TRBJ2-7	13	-	TGCAGCGTGAAGTCGGGACTAGGCTACGAGCAGTACTTC	CSVKSGLGYEQYF
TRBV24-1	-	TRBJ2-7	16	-	TGTGCCACCAGTGACACACAGGGTCCAGGAATCTACGAGCAGTACTTC	CATSDTQGPGIYEQYF
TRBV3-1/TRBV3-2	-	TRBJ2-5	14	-	TGTGCCAGCAGTCTCTGGGGGCGGGAAGAGACCCAGTACTTC	CASSLWGREETQYF
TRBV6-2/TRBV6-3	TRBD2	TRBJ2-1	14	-	TGTGCCAGCAGTCGGCGGGGGGGCATCAATGGGCAGTTCTTC	CASSRRGGINGQFF
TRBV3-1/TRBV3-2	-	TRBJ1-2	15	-	TGTGCCAGCAGCCAGCAAATACAGGGAAACTATGGCTACACCTTC	CASSQQIQGNYGYTF
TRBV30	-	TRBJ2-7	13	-	TGTGCCTGGTCTCCCGGGGTTTCCTACGAGCAGTACTTC	CAWSPGVSYEQYF
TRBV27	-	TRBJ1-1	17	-	TGTGCCAGCAGTTTCAATTGGCAGGGCCCCAAGAACACTGAAGCTTTCTTT	CASSFNWQGPKNTEAFF
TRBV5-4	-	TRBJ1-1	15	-	TGTGCCAGCAGCTTCAGCACAGGGTCTGAAACTGAAGCTTTCTTT	CASSFSTGSETEAFF
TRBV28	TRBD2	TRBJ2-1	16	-	TGTGCCAGCAGTACCTCTAGCGGGGGCCCCTACAATGAGCAGTTCTTC	CASSTSSGGPYNEQFF
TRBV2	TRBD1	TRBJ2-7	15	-	TGTGCCAGCAGTGAAGTGGGGACAGGTACCCACGAGCAGTACTTC	CASSEVGTGTHEQYF
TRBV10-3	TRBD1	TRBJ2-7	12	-	TGTGCCACCGGACAGGGGACCTACGAGCAGTACTTC	CATGQGTYEQYF
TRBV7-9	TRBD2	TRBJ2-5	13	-	TGTGCCAGCCATAGCGGGGAGCAAGAGACCCAGTACTTC	CASHSGEQETQYF
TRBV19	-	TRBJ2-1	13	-	TGTGCCAGTAGTATAGTGCAGGGCAATGAGCAGTTCTTC	CASSIVQGNEQFF
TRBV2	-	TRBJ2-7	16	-	TGTGCCAGCAGTGAAGAGAACAGGGCCCCGACCTACGAGCAGTACTTC	CASSEENRAPTYEQYF
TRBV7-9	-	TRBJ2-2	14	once	TGTGCCAGCAGCTTAGCAGGAGTTACCGGGGAGCTGTTTTTT	CASSLAGVTGELFF
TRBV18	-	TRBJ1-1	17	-	TGTGCCAGCTCACCACGGGCAGGGGAAAGGTGGTACACTGAAGCTTTCTTT	CASSPRAGERWYTEAFF
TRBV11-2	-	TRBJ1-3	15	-	TGTGCCAGCAGCTTTATCACCGGTTCTGGAAACACCATATATTTT	CASSFITGSGNTIYF
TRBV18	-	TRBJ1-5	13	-	TGTGCCAGCTCGAAAGAACAGGGACAGCCCCAGCATTTT	CASSKEQGQPQHF
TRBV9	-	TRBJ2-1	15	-	TGTGCCAGCAGCCCCCATGGGGGGGCGGTCAATGAGCAGTTCTTC	CASSPHGGAVNEQFF
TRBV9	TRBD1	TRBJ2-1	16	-	TGTGCCAGCAGCGTCAGACAGGGGGCTACTTACAATGAGCAGTTCTTC	CASSVRQGATYNEQFF
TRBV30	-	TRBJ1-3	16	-	TGTGCCTGGAGTGCCACGACCAGGTTCGCTGGAAACACCATATATTTT	CAWSATTRFAGNTIYF
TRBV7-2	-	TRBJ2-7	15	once	TGTGCCAGCAGCTTAGGAGGTGGATCGGGGTATGAGCAGTACTTC	CASSLGGGSGYEQYF
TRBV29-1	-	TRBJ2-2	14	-	TGCAGCGTTGAAGGTCGAGGGGAGGTAGGGGAGCTGTTTTTT	CSVEGRGEVGELFF
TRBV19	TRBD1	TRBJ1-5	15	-	TGTGCCAGTAGAAGCGACAGGGCGGTGGGTCAGCCCCAGCATTTT	CASRSDRAVGQPQHF
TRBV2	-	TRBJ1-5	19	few	TGTGCCAGCAGTGAGGGGCCGGGACTGTCATATTATAGCAATCAGCCCCAGCATTTT	CASSEGPGLSYYSNQPQHF
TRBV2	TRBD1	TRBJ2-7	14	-	TGTGCCAGCAGGGACTGGGACAGGGTCTACGAGCAGTACTTC	CASRDWDRVYEQYF
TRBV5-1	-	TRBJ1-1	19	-	TGCGCCAGCAGCCTTATCCCAAACAGGGTGACGAGGATGAACACTGAAGCTTTCTTT	CASSLIPNRVTRMNTEAFF
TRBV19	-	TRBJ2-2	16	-	TGTGCCAGTAGTACCTCCAGGACATTGAACACCGGGGAGCTGTTTTTT	CASSTSRTLNTGELFF
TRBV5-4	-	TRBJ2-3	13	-	TGTGCCGTATCCTTCGGAGGGGCAGATACGCAGTATTTT	CAVSFGGADTQYF
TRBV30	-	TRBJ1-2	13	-	TGTGCCTGGAGTGCTAGGGGGAACTATGGCTACACCTTC	CAWSARGNYGYTF
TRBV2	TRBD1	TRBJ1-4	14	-	TGTGCCAGCAGCTCCGGGACAGGGGTTGAAAAACTGTTTTTT	CASSSGTGVEKLFF
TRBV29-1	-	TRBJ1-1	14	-	TGCAGCGCCTGTCAGGGAGCGGGAAACACTGAAGCTTTCTTT	CSACQGAGNTEAFF
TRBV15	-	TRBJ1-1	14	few	TGTGCCACCCAAGTAGGGGGGGATACCACTGAAGCTTTCTTT	CATQVGGDTTEAFF
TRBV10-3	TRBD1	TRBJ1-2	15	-	TGTGCCATCAGGCCCAGAGGACAGGAAAGACTACGCTACACCTTC	CAIRPRGQERLRYTF
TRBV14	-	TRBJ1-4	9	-	TGTGCCAGCAGCTTAGGCGGGACTTTT	CASSLGGTF
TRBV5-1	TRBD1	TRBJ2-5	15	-	TGCGCCAGCAGCTCCTCGGGACAGGGCGGAGAGACCCAGTACTTC	CASSSSGQGGETQYF
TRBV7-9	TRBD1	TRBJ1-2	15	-	TGTGCCAGCAGCCTACGACAGGGATCTAACTATGGCTACACCTTC	CASSLRQGSNYGYTF
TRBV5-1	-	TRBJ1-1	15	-	TGCGCCAGCAGCCCCCGGGGAGGGTTGAACACTGAAGCTTTCTTT	CASSPRGGLNTEAFF
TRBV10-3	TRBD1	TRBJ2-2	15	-	TGTGCCATCAGAGCGCTGGGACAGACCACCGGGGAGCTGTTTTTT	CAIRALGQTTGELFF
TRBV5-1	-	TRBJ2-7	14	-	TGCGCCAGCAGCTTAGATAACAGTCCCTACGAGCAGTACTTC	CASSLDNSPYEQYF
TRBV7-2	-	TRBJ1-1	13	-	TGTGCCAGCAGCTTAGTAAGTTCCAACCATTACTCATTT	CASSLVSSNHYSF
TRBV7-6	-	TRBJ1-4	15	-	TGTGCCAGCAGCTTAGCGCTGGCAGAAAATGAAAAACTGTTTTTT	CASSLALAENEKLFF
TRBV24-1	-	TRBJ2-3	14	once	TGTGCCACCAGTGGAGGTGGTAACACAGATACGCAGTATTTT	CATSGGGNTDTQYF
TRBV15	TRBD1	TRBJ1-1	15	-	TGTGCCACCAGCAGGAAAAGGACAGGTAACACTGAAGCTTTCTTT	CATSRKRTGNTEAFF
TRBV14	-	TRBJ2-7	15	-	TGTGCCAGCAGCCAGGGTCCTGAGGGCCTCGCCGAGCAGTACTTC	CASSQGPEGLAEQYF
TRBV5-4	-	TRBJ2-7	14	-	TGTGCCAGCAGCCCGGGGGGCTCGTCTAGGGAGCAGTACTTC	CASSPGGSSREQYF